One sample yielded the 6 T cell receptor beta chains listed below, sequenced in a study of T-cell reconstitution after alpha-beta-depleted transplantation in children. Unique molecular identifiers tagged the TCRbeta library. TCRdb re-derived calls from the PCR reads in MiXCR, one entry per CDR3 protein. The table includes around 370,000 distinct CDR3 sequences, approximately 10% detected once. The source material was PBMCs from the stem cell graft donor, sampled from the stem cell graft. The receptor source for this set is a human donor who donated a stem cell graft to a child with acute lymphoblastic leukemia.

This clonotype was seen more than once but under ten times. CDR3 protein: CASSLGDRVRDTEAFF. CDR3 nucleotides: TGTGCCAGCAGCTTAGGGGACAGGGTGAGGGACACTGAAGCTTTCTTT. The chain combines TRBV7-9 with TRBJ1-1; 9 bases align to TRBD1. There are 16 residues in the CDR3. The germline V gene encodes CDR1 SEHNR and CDR2 FQNEAQ (reference sequence). The ends lost 1 base at V and 3 bases at J; junction bases unmatched: 6.

At least ten counts were recorded for this clonotype. This chain links TRBV7-9 with TRBJ2-1; D is ambiguous. V lost 3 bases to trimming and J lost 10 bases, with 13 bases between them. The CDR3 loop spans 13 amino acids. CDR1 SEHNR and CDR2 FQNEAQ come from the germline V gene (reference sequence). CDR3 bases: TGTGCCAGCAGCTTCAGTCAGCCCCAGGAGCAGTTCTTC. Protein: CASSFSQPQEQFF.

This chain joins TRBV4-3 and TRBJ2-2; no clear D gene. CDR3 length: 16 residues. V was clipped by 2 bases and J by 4 bases, with 14 bases between them. Per the germline V gene, CDR1 is LGHNA and CDR2 is YSLEER. The CDR3 DNA reads as TGCGCCAGCAGCCAAAGGGCAGGTCCGAGCACCGGGGAGCTGTTTTTT. It yields the protein CASSQRAGPSTGELFF.

This clonotype was found a few times. The genes are TRBV20-1 and TRBJ2-5; D assignment may be TRBD1 or TRBD2 (5 bases each). This CDR3 region has 15 residues. Germline V lookup: CDR1 DFQATT, CDR2 SNEGSKA (reference sequence). V was shortened by 0 bases and J by 3 bases, with 14 bases between the two germline ends. CDR3 in DNA: TGCAGTGCTAGAGATCAACAGGTCGGGGAAGAGACCCAGTACTTC. Its translation is CSARDQQVGEETQYF.

A few counts support this clonotype. The chain couples TRBV10-3 to TRBJ2-2; D possibly corresponds to TRBD2 (6 bases). Germline CDR1 and CDR2: ENHRY and SYGVKD. CDR3 length equals 14 residues. Deletions cut 6 bases from V and 2 bases from J, with 10 bases between. The CDR3 region is CAISPSVNTGELFF. The CDR3 DNA sequence: TGTGCCATCAGCCCTAGCGTAAACACCGGGGAGCTGTTTTTT.

This rearrangement joins TRBV15 to TRBJ2-7; 8 nucleotides match TRBD1. CDR1 is LNHNV and CDR2 is YYDKDF in the germline V gene (reference sequence). The CDR3 totals 15 residues. With 1 base clipped from V and 4 bases from J, the junction kept 6 bases outside the gene matches. CDR3 protein: CATSRVAQGAYEQYF. For the CDR3, the DNA is TGTGCCACCAGCAGAGTGGCGCAGGGGGCATACGAGCAGTACTTC.